This T cell receptor (beta chain) was recorded in a study of CD8+CD57+ T cells in acquired aplastic anemia. Genomic DNA constituted the template upon which TCR beta VDJ and CDR3 profiling was performed. TCRdb processed the reads anew with MiXCR; each CDR3 protein has one entry. The repertoire holds some 120,000 distinct CDR3 sequences, with more than 40% as singletons. Germline V CDR1 and CDR2: MNHNS, SASEGT. The CDR3 is 11 amino acids. V shed 6 bases and J shed 12 bases, with 14 bases lying between them. There are a few counts of this clonotype. This chain joins TRBV6-1 and TRBJ1-1; the D is unclear. The specimen was sorted CD4+, CD8+, or CD8+CD57+ T cells (not recorded which) from PBMCs. This clonotype originated in a human donor in good health, serving as a control. CDR3 region: CASSPQRNPFF. The DNA of the CDR3 is TGTGCCAGCAGCCCCCAAAGGAATCCTTTCTTT.